This paragraph reports one T cell receptor (beta chain). Its matching antigen is unknown. The entry originates in a study of shared clonotypes between healthy human individuals. Germline V gene data show CDR1 as SGHTA and CDR2 as FQGNSA. The CDR3 spans 14 residues. The V end was cut by 3 bases, the J end by 6 bases, with 15 bases between. General observations from the study: Only blood was sampled; tissue repertoires likely differ.

The method was immunoSEQ multiplex PCR; TCRdb's version includes in-frame clones alone and lacks a portion of them. The table includes some 480,000 clones, 70% to 80% detected once. Sequencing was carried out using PBMCs. This sequence joins TRBV7-2 and TRBJ2-7; D is ambiguous. This receptor was taken from a woman in her forties in good health. Some clones in this sample may be carry-over from other donors' samples. In DNA form, the CDR3 reads TGTGCCAGCAGCTTTGATTTCGGCGCGGTCGAGCAGTACTTC. Amino acids: CASSFDFGAVEQYF.